The clone carrying this T cell receptor (beta chain) was recorded many times. Its antigen is unidentified. In germline, CDR1 is SGHVS, CDR2 FQNEAQ. This CDR3 has 14 residues. The V end lost 5 bases, the J end lost 8 bases, and 16 bases lay between the germline ends. The 5'RACE template-switching step produced TCR cDNA and added a universal primer site and UMIs. TCRdb re-analysed the 5' RACE reads in MiXCR, keeping a single row per CDR3 protein. The table lists some 130,000 distinct CDR3 sequences, 6.6% of them singletons. The data derive from a study of T cells after yellow fever vaccination. Study details: It was SMART-Seq v4 Ultra Low Input that prepared the fractions with low cell numbers.

Study-level points and caveats: Subsequent to the booster, the majority of primary-vaccination clones reappeared (96% CD4, approximately 90% CD8). Of the clonotypes, a small share occurred in both CD4 and CD8 compartments.

The sequence was collected from a man aged 25 to 45 who received the YFV17D yellow fever vaccine. This chain joins TRBV7-8 and TRBJ2-1; a weak D match, TRBD2 (5 bases). Specimen: CD4+ T cells sorted from PBMCs, collected 10 days after the yellow fever booster vaccination. The CDR3 sequence is CASSTHQRADEQFF. CDR3 nucleotides: TGTGCCAGCAGCACGCACCAAAGAGCGGATGAGCAGTTCTTC.